This T cell receptor beta chain was captured by sequencing in a study of shared clonotypes between healthy human individuals. Every subset's genomic DNA went evenly onto several immunoSEQ plates. Produced via immunoSEQ multiplex PCR; TCRdb's table is partial and in-frame only. Seen here are 950,000 to 1,300,000 clones, about 75% observed once, and the top ten hold roughly 1.5%. Comment on this clone: This sample includes further DNA sequences coding for the same CDR3.

Donors were healthy HIV-negative adults without recent acute infections or vaccinations. This CDR3 spans 14 amino acids. Germline assignment: CDR1 SGDLS and CDR2 YYNGEE. Trimming at V came to 3 bases and at J to 3 bases, leaving 3 bases not matched to a gene. What was sequenced was memory CD4+ T cells sorted from blood. As for subset: CD45RA-negative fraction. This TCR was recovered from a man aged 18-30 years in good health. The chain combines TRBV9 with TRBJ1-5, with 7 bases lining up with TRBD1. The CDR3 protein is CASSGGQDNQPQHF. The CDR3 nucleotides are TGTGCCAGCAGCGGCGGACAGGACAATCAGCCCCAGCATTTT.